Sequencing of this T cell receptor beta chain was carried out in a study of T-cell reconstitution after alpha-beta-depleted transplantation in children. Using unique molecular identifiers, the investigators prepared the TCRbeta library. A single record per CDR3 protein comes from TCRdb applying MiXCR to the PCR reads. The sample lists approximately 390,000 distinct CDR3 sequences, under 13% seen once, with 4.5% to 7% in the top ten. This clonotype came up a few times. The CDR3 runs to 15 residues. The germline V and J ends were trimmed by 3 bases and 4 bases, with 13 bases remaining between them. In germline, CDR1 is MRHNA, CDR2 SNTAGT.

This rearrangement joins TRBV6-4 to TRBJ2-1; tentatively, D is TRBD2 (5 bases). Here the sequenced sample was PBMCs from the stem cell graft donor, taken from the stem cell graft. The sequence was collected from a human donor who donated a stem cell graft to a child with acute myeloid leukemia. The CDR3 loop is CASSERAAEYNEQFF. Here the CDR3 DNA reads TGTGCCAGCAGTGAGCGAGCGGCCGAATACAATGAGCAGTTCTTC.